The source of this T cell receptor beta chain is a study of blood T cell repertoires in COVID-19. Looking at the study overall: Samples came from the United States, Italy and Spain, spanning acute and convalescent COVID-19.

Per the authors' pipeline: Estimates of nucleated cell counts were drawn from the amplification of reference gene primers. The repertoire was sequenced with immunoSEQ multiplex PCR; TCRdb's copy has only in-frame clones and lacks some. V and J calls plus clone size are reproduced from that table; the DNA served to infer D and trimming. The sample has 150,000 to 200,000 clones, 75% to 85% seen once. The CDR3 length is 12 residues. The germline V gene encodes CDR1 SGHDN and CDR2 FVKESK. V gave up 5 bases and J gave up 6 bases, with 8 bases separating them. This clone was seen at least ten times. Ages ranged from roughly 18 to 100 years, with residence in fewer than 25 US areas. Clinical histories supplied by participants themselves formed the basis of cohort assignment.

This rearrangement joins TRBV14 to TRBJ1-5, with no clear D. The clonotype comes from a woman between 45 and 65 years old with acute COVID-19. Sequences were obtained from PBMCs or T cells enriched from blood (not recorded which). The CDR3 is CASSERGQPQHF. CDR3 sequence (DNA): TGTGCCAGCAGCGAACGGGGTCAGCCCCAGCATTTT. Full variable domain (rest looked up from reference TRBV14 and TRBJ1-5): EAGVTQFPSHSVIEKGQTVTLRCDPISGHDNLYWYRRVMGKEIKFLLHFVKESKQDESGMPNNRFLAERTGGTYSTLKVQPAELEDSGVYFCASSERGQPQHFGDGTRLSIL.